This T cell receptor beta chain was recovered during a study of response to subunit inactivated influenza vaccine. This clonotype has a handful of counts. A single record per CDR3 protein comes from TCRdb applying MiXCR to the RT-PCR reads. The data show roughly 620,000 distinct CDR3 sequences, with roughly 10% seen just once and more than 9.5% held by the top ten. The V and J ends lost 2 bases and 4 bases respectively, with 17 bases between them. There are 17 residues in the CDR3. The V gene's germline CDR1 is SGHTA and CDR2 FQGTGA. The same data also went into a second study, on T cells expressing NK-cell markers. That investigation notes: UMIs accompanied the 5'RACE template switching by which TCR beta cDNA was made. Restriction of sorting to alpha-beta TCR T cells was accomplished in several experiments using an anti-gamma-delta TCR antibody. Among CD8+ T cells from over 5 donors, dominant NKG2C+ clonotypes accounted for about 1.0-8%. The CD3+CD56-NKG2C+ fraction of a few donors was also led by these clonotypes. HCMV specificity of the expanded NKG2C+ T cell clones was not established.

This sequence was found in a man aged 45 to 65 who received an inactivated influenza vaccine. The sample consisted of PBMCs from blood, taken on the day of vaccination. This rearrangement joins TRBV7-3 to TRBJ2-2, with D tentatively TRBD1 or TRBD2 (6 bases each). The CDR3 coding sequence is TGTGCCAGCAGCTTACCCAGGGGAGGATCGAGCACCGGGGAGCTGTTTTTT. Amino acids: CASSLPRGGSSTGELFF. Using reference TRBV7-3 and TRBJ2-2 for the parts outside the CDR3, the full variable domain is GAGVSQTPSNKVTEKGKYVELRCDPISGHTALYWYRQSLGQGPEFLIYFQGTGAADDSGLPNDRFFAVRPEGSVSTLKIQRTERGDSAVYLCASSLPRGGSSTGELFFGEGSRLTVL.